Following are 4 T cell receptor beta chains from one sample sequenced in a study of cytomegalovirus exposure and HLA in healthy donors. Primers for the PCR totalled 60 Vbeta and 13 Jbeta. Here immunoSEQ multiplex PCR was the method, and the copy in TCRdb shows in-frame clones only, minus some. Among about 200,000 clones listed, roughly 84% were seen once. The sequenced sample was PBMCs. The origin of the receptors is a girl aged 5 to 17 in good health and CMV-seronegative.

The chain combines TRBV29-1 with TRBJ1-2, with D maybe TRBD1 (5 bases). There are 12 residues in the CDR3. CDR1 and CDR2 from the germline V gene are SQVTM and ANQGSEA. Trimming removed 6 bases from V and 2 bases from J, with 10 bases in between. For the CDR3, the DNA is TGCAGCGTCTCCGACAGCAACTATGGCTACACCTTC. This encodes CSVSDSNYGYTF.

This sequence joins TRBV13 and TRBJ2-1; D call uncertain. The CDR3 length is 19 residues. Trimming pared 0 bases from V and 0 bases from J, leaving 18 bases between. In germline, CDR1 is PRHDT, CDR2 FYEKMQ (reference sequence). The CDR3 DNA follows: TGTGCCAGCAGCTTAGGATTAGGTAGTGACTTCCACTCCTACAATGAGCAGTTCTTC. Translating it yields CASSLGLGSDFHSYNEQFF.

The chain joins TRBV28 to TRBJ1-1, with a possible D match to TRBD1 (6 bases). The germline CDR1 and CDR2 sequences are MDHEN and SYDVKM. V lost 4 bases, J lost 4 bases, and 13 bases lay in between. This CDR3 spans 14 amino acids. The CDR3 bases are TGTGCCAGCAGTTCGCAGGGGCCAGTCACTGAAGCTTTCTTT. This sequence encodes CASSSQGPVTEAFF. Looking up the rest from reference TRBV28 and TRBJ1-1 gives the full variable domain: DVKVTQSSRYLVKRTGEKVFLECVQDMDHENMFWYRQDPGLGLRLIYFSYDVKMKEKGDIPEGYSVSREKKERFSLILESASTNQTSMYLCASSSQGPVTEAFFGQGTRLTVV.

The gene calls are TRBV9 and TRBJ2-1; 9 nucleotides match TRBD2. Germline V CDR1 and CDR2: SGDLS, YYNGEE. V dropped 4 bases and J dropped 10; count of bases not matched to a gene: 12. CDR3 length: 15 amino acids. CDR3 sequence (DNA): TGTGCCAGCAGCCAGCGGGGGGCCAGTCTGGAGGAGCAGTTCTTC. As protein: CASSQRGASLEEQFF.